This TCR beta chain came from a study of Tregs in tolerant kidney transplant recipients. Related graft donors supplied nonmyeloablative bone marrow transplants, and mixed chimerism was transient. CD4+CD25+CD127- Tregs, CD4+CD25- non-Tregs, CD4 and CD8 cells were sorted. This table comes from immunoSEQ multiplex PCR, and its TCRdb copy is limited to in-frame clones, with some not included. The sample records under 90,000 clones, roughly nine tenths being singletons. Study-wide results and limits: The most relevant donor-specific Treg TCRbeta repertoire apparently came from expansion with activated donor B cells. Donor-specific Treg expansion exceeded global Treg expansion in tolerant patients, suggesting antigen drive.

The CDR3 is 13 amino acids. The germline V gene encodes CDR1 WNHNN and CDR2 SYGVQD (reference sequence). V was cut by 6 bases and J by 5 bases, with 13 bases left in between. This clone was recorded once. Its antigen is undetermined. The source is a human patient who received a combined kidney and bone marrow transplant. Some T cells may be supplied by the graft donor. This material consisted of CD4+ T cells from blood (PBMCs), taken 24 months after the transplant. This chain connects TRBV10-1 to TRBJ1-1, with no clear D. In DNA form, the CDR3 reads TGCGCCAGCAGCCCGAGACGGGAGACTGAAGCTTTCTTT. This codes for CASSPRRETEAFF.